The 27 T cell receptor beta chains below all came from one sample that was sequenced in a study of early T cells in non-severe SARS-CoV-2 infection (dated by TCRdb to the early 2020s). The library was produced with 5' RACE. Instrument on record: NextSeq 500. TCRdb handled the public reads itself, with Q25 trimming in fastp and clone calling in MiXCR, and kept productive beta chains. Rows merge per CDR3 protein into single entries with the most common DNA and genes. The sample contains approximately 56,000 distinct CDR3 sequences, around 9.1% of them found a single time. 4% to 5% of the sample is held by the ten biggest clonotypes. Sample: whole blood. These receptors came from an adult who was a healthcare worker with PCR-confirmed SARS-CoV-2 infection or an uninfected control (not recorded which).

In this sample, this clonotype turned up many times. This rearrangement joins TRBV19 to TRBJ1-2; 8 nucleotides align to TRBD1. Trimming removed 3 bases from V and 6 bases from J; junction bases left unmatched: 3. The CDR3 sequence is 13 residues long. Germline assignment: CDR1 LNHDA and CDR2 SQIVND (reference sequence). The CDR3, as DNA: TGTGCCAGTAGTATGACAGGGGCTAATGGCTACACCTTC. Protein: CASSMTGANGYTF.

This clonotype showed up just a few times. The V and J genes are TRBV7-2 and TRBJ1-1; D might be TRBD1 (5 bases). Germline lookup yields CDR1 SGHTA and CDR2 FQGNSA. V gave up 0 bases and J gave up 4 bases, with 12 bases separating them. This CDR3 has 15 amino acids. CDR3 amino acids: CASSLALGGVTEAFF. DNA of the CDR3: TGTGCCAGCAGCTTAGCGCTTGGGGGAGTCACTGAAGCTTTCTTT.

In this sample, this clonotype turned up a few times. CDR3 protein: CSVDGTGGEAFF. CDR3 nucleotide sequence: TGCAGCGTTGACGGGACAGGGGGAGAAGCTTTCTTT. The rearrangement links TRBV29-1 to TRBJ1-1; 11 positions match TRBD1. Germline CDR1 is SQVTM and CDR2 is ANQGSEA. This CDR3 region has 12 residues. Trimming removed 3 bases from V and 8 bases from J; junction bases left unmatched: 2.

This clonotype was seen a few times. The gene calls are TRBV12-3 or TRBV12-4 and TRBJ1-5; the match to TRBD1 covers 8 bases. After removal of 0 bases from V and 5 bases from J, the junction contained 12 bases not matched to a gene. The CDR3 spans 18 residues. The CDR3 loop reads CASSLAIWFQGADQPQHF. The CDR3 DNA reads TGTGCCAGCAGTTTAGCGATCTGGTTCCAGGGGGCGGATCAGCCCCAGCATTTT.

This chain joins TRBV29-1 and TRBJ1-1; tentative D call: TRBD1 (5 bases). V shed 5 bases and J shed 3 bases, with 19 bases lying between them. Per the germline V gene, CDR1 is SQVTM and CDR2 is ANQGSEA. There are 15 residues in the CDR3. The CDR3 DNA sequence: TGCAGCGTTCCCGGGACGGCGACTTCTTACACTGAAGCTTTCTTT. Translating it yields CSVPGTATSYTEAFF.

This chain joins TRBV27 and TRBJ1-2; no clear D gene. V lost 5 bases, J lost 5 bases, and 21 bases lay in between. The CDR3 sequence is 16 residues long. Germline CDR1 and CDR2: MNHEY and SMNVEV (reference sequence). The CDR3 DNA reads as TGTGCCAGCAGTCACTTACCCGACCTTCTCGGGTATGGCTACACCTTC. It codes for CASSHLPDLLGYGYTF.

This clonotype was counted at least ten times. V and J are TRBV11-3 and TRBJ1-1; D is undetermined. The CDR3 contains 13 residues. Trimming left V 2 bases short and J 1 base short, with 5 bases between. Germline CDR1 reads SGHNT; CDR2 reads YENEEA. This CDR3 reads CASSLQGNTEAFF. The DNA of the CDR3 is TGTGCCAGCAGCTTACAAGGGAACACTGAAGCTTTCTTT.

This clonotype was observed many times. This rearrangement joins TRBV20-1 to TRBJ2-7, with TRBD2 matching 8 bases. V lost 2 bases, J lost 7 bases, and 13 bases stayed unmatched. The CDR3 has 15 amino acids. In germline, CDR1 is DFQATT, CDR2 SNEGSKA (reference sequence). The CDR3 DNA is TGCAGTGCTAGATTGACTAGCGAAGTTAATCGAGAGCAGTACTTC. This gives the protein CSARLTSEVNREQYF.

This clonotype was observed at least ten times. CDR3 DNA sequence: TGTGCCAGCAGTTCAGGGAGTATAAGGGCCGGGGAGCTGTTTTTT. This sequence encodes CASSSGSIRAGELFF. The V and J genes are TRBV27 and TRBJ2-2; D might be TRBD1 or TRBD2, each matching 5 bases. CDR3 length: 15 residues. V was pared by 4 bases and J by 6 bases, with 15 bases between. Germline V lookup: CDR1 MNHEY, CDR2 SMNVEV (reference sequence).

This clonotype was seen a few times. The chain employs TRBV29-1 and TRBJ2-7; 7 nucleotides line up with TRBD1. Germline CDR1 SQVTM, CDR2 ANQGSEA. With 7 bases clipped from V and 3 bases from J, the junction kept 9 bases outside the gene matches. The length of the CDR3 is 13 residues. Here the CDR3 reads CSAQTGRIYEQYF. The DNA of the CDR3 is TGCAGCGCCCAGACAGGGCGCATCTACGAGCAGTACTTC.

The chain combines TRBV3-1 with TRBJ2-7; maybe TRBD2 (6 bases). The V and J ends lost 1 base and 4 bases respectively, with 14 bases between them. Germline-derived CDR1 and CDR2 are LGHDT and YNNKEL (reference sequence). This CDR3 comprises 15 residues. DNA of the CDR3: TGTGCCAGCAGCCAAGTCGCGATAGGGACTTACGAGCAGTACTTC. It encodes CASSQVAIGTYEQYF.

This clonotype has a count of ten or more. The chain uses TRBV27 and TRBJ2-2; D gene unclear. The CDR3 runs to 14 residues. The V end lost 4 bases, the J end lost 0 bases, and 6 bases lay between the germline ends. Germline CDR1 MNHEY, CDR2 SMNVEV (reference sequence). CDR3 bases: TGTGCCAGCAGTTCGTCATCGAACACCGGGGAGCTGTTTTTT. Translation: CASSSSSNTGELFF.

This clonotype was counted between two and nine times. This CDR3 reads CSASRRRAGELFF. The CDR3 DNA follows: TGCAGTGCGAGCAGACGGCGGGCGGGGGAGCTGTTTTTT. The chain is built from TRBV20-1 and TRBJ2-2; the D gene is possibly TRBD2 (5 bases). Per the germline V gene, CDR1 is DFQATT and CDR2 is SNEGSKA (reference sequence). There are 13 residues in the CDR3. The V end lost 6 bases, the J end lost 8 bases, and 16 bases lay between the germline ends.

In this sample, this clonotype turned up many times. V usage is TRBV18 and J usage is TRBJ2-3; D not certain. V was clipped by 3 bases and J by 9 bases, with 10 bases between them. This CDR3 spans 12 amino acids. Germline-derived CDR1 and CDR2 are KGHSH and LQKENI. CDR3 coding DNA: TGTGCCAGCTCACCGAACGGCGACACGCAGTATTTT. Amino acid sequence: CASSPNGDTQYF.

In its sample, this clonotype was seen many times. This chain connects TRBV24-1 to TRBJ2-3; the D gene is possibly TRBD1 (5 bases). Trimming cost V 9 bases and J 3 bases, with 15 bases left between them. This CDR3 spans 14 amino acids. Germline V lookup: CDR1 KGHDR, CDR2 SFDVKD. This CDR3 reads CATQSGLGTDTQYF. The CDR3 nucleotides are TGTGCCACCCAATCAGGGTTGGGAACAGATACGCAGTATTTT.

This clonotype was detected only a few times. The chain joins TRBV29-1 to TRBJ2-7; 8 bases align to TRBD1. The CDR3 consists of 11 residues. Trimming removed 7 bases from V and 6 bases from J; junction bases left unmatched: 5. Germline CDR1 is SQVTM and CDR2 is ANQGSEA. The CDR3 nucleotides read TGCAGCGGGGGACAGGCCGCCGAGCAGTACTTC. It yields the protein CSGGQAAEQYF.

This clonotype has a count of ten or more. The chain's CDR3 is CASSMASGGLTDTQYF. The CDR3 DNA is TGTGCCAGCAGCATGGCTAGCGGGGGCCTCACAGATACGCAGTATTTT. The V and J genes are TRBV11-2 and TRBJ2-3; TRBD2 matches at 10 bases. CDR3 length: 16 amino acids. J gave up 2 bases and V 5 bases, and 7 bases lay outside the gene matches. Germline loops: CDR1 SGHAT, CDR2 FQNNGV.

This clonotype has at least ten counts. The chain links TRBV19 to TRBJ1-1; D is ambiguous. Germline V lookup: CDR1 LNHDA, CDR2 SQIVND (reference sequence). Trimming pared 2 bases from V and 2 bases from J, leaving 9 bases between. This CDR3 region has 14 residues. The CDR3 DNA is TGTGCCAGTAGTATACCAGCGGGCAACACTGAAGCTTTCTTT. Translated: CASSIPAGNTEAFF.

This clonotype was counted many times. The chain couples TRBV12-3 or TRBV12-4 to TRBJ1-1; the D is unclear. The CDR3 runs to 14 residues. The V gene lost 6 bases and the J gene lost 1 base, with 12 bases spanning the gap. CDR3 DNA: TGTGCCAGCAGCCCCCTCCGGGCGAACACTGAAGCTTTCTTT. Its protein is CASSPLRANTEAFF.

This clonotype was recorded many times. J is TRBJ2-2 and V is TRBV13; D is undetermined. The length of the CDR3 is 14 residues. Trimming left V 5 bases short and J 6 bases short, with 13 bases between. Germline values: CDR1 PRHDT, CDR2 FYEKMQ (reference sequence). The CDR3 DNA follows: TGTGCCAGCAGCGCCTACATCCCTGCCGGGGAGCTGTTTTTT. This translates into CASSAYIPAGELFF.

This clonotype has at least ten counts. The chain employs TRBV12-3 or TRBV12-4 and TRBJ1-1; TRBD1 matches at 8 bases. J gave up 10 bases and V 5 bases, and 6 bases lay outside the gene matches. The CDR3 extends over 12 amino acids. Here the CDR3 reads CASSLGQGGAFF. In DNA form, the CDR3 reads TGTGCCAGCAGTCTCGGACAGGGTGGAGCTTTCTTT.

This clonotype was observed many times. The chain links TRBV4-3 to TRBJ2-7; no firm D call. The CDR3 has 13 residues. Germline-derived CDR1 and CDR2 are LGHNA and YSLEER. The germline V and J ends were trimmed by 0 bases and 5 bases, with 8 bases remaining between them. This CDR3 reads CASSQDHGDEQYF. The DNA for the CDR3 is TGCGCCAGCAGCCAAGATCACGGCGACGAGCAGTACTTC.

In this sample, this clonotype turned up many times. The gene calls are TRBV7-9 and TRBJ2-2; D possibly corresponds to TRBD2 (5 bases). Trimming removed 1 base from V and 6 bases from J, with 15 bases in between. Germline values: CDR1 SEHNR, CDR2 FQNEAQ (reference sequence). This CDR3 comprises 16 residues. DNA for the CDR3: TGTGCCAGCAGCTTAGGCACTCCCGGGGTGTCCGGGGAGCTGTTTTTT. Its translation is CASSLGTPGVSGELFF.

This clonotype showed up many times. This chain joins TRBV4-3 and TRBJ1-3; D remains ambiguous. Germline loops: CDR1 LGHNA, CDR2 YSLEER. This CDR3 comprises 15 residues. Trimming stripped 0 bases from V and 0 bases from J, with 6 bases between. CDR3 DNA sequence: TGCGCCAGCAGCCAAGATAAGAGCTCTGGAAACACCATATATTTT. It translates to CASSQDKSSGNTIYF.

This clonotype has at least ten counts. The chain uses TRBV29-1 and TRBJ2-3, with 10 bases identical to TRBD2. This CDR3 is built from 17 residues. The V and J ends lost 1 base and 1 base, in that order; junction bases with no gene match: 8. Per the germline V gene, CDR1 is SQVTM and CDR2 is ANQGSEA. In DNA, the CDR3 is TGCAGCGTTGAAGCTAGCGGGAGTGAACTGGGCACAGATACGCAGTATTTT. It yields the protein CSVEASGSELGTDTQYF.

The genes are TRBV27 and TRBJ2-1, with no clear D. With 5 bases removed from V and 7 bases from J, the gap between germline ends came to 18 bases. CDR3 length: 15 residues. From germline, CDR1 is MNHEY and CDR2 SMNVEV (reference sequence). DNA for the CDR3: TGTGCCAGCAGTGTGGACCTTTGGGGTATGAATGAGCAGTTCTTC. Translation: CASSVDLWGMNEQFF.

This sequence joins TRBV29-1 and TRBJ1-4; the D gene is possibly TRBD1 (5 bases). CDR3 size: 12 residues. The V and J ends lost 5 bases and 10 bases respectively, with 14 bases between them. Germline V gene lookup returns CDR1 SQVTM and CDR2 ANQGSEA. The CDR3 spells CSVIDSRGKLFF. The CDR3 nucleotides are TGCAGCGTTATCGACAGTCGCGGAAAACTGTTTTTT.